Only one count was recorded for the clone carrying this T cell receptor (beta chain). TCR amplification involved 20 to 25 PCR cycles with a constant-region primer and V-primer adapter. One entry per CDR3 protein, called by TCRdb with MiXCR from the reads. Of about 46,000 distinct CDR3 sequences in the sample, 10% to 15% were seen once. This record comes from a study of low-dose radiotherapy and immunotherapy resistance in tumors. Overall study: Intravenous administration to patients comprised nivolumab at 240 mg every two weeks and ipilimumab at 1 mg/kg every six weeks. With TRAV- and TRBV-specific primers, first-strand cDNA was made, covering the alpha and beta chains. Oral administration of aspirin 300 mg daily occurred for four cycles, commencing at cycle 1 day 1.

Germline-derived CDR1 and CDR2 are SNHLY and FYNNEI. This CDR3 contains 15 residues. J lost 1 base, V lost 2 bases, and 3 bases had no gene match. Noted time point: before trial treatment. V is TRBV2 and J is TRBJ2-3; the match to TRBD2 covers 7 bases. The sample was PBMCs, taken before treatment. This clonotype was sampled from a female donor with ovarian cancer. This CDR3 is CASSERGRGTDTQYF. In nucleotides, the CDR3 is TGTGCCAGCAGTGAACGGGGGAGGGGCACAGATACGCAGTATTTT.